This T cell receptor beta chain was profiled in a study of T cell responses to AZD1222 COVID-19 vaccine (dated by TCRdb to the early 2020s). About the study as a whole: AZD1222 recipients with second doses at about 4 weeks or about 12 weeks were pooled, because spike-specific TCR depth and breadth did not differ between schedules. A total of 230 to 250 trial participants underwent TCR sequencing, of whom 207 received two doses of AZD1222 and about 25 received two doses of the MenACWY control vaccine. Enrollment into the trials was organized by age into subgroups of 18-55, 56-69 and 70-plus years, and those subgroups contained around 150, 28 and 57 TCR-sequenced participants, respectively.

Concerning this clone: Its antigen target is currently unknown. Base qualities are not provided; no much larger clone lies one nucleotide away.

The paper's findings and limits, for the study overall: The 56-69-year group was small, and its depth increase did not reach significance, likely because of low power. Participants were mostly white British and included more females than males, and it was suggested by the authors that clonal diversity may have been underestimated. After two AZD1222 doses, spike-specific TCR breadth and depth were significantly higher than at day 0 and than in MenACWY recipients. Conclusions about previously exposed vaccinees are limited, since just six AZD1222 recipients were seropositive for SARS-CoV-2 at baseline. Nearly half of unique spike-specific TCRs reportedly recognized epitopes outside regions mutated in the B.1.351 and B.1.1.7 variants. No day 14 peak-response samples were available, so repertoires were characterized only after the peak T cell response. Vaccine-associated CD4 TCRs spanned the whole spike protein, with dominant responses in regions 160-218 and 743-854.

Sample time point, as interpreted from the label and publication: baseline before first vaccination. Vaccinee samples were obtained from the UK trials COV001 and COV002, which included a single-blind randomized controlled phase 2/3 trial of AZD1222 (ChAdOx1 nCoV-19) in healthy adults. For TCRbeta chain sequencing, PBMC samples were collected from trial participants at day 0 and at day 28 after the second dose. The CDR3 regions of human TCRbeta chains were subjected to immunosequencing. From the authors' description of their analysis: Repertoire TCRs were checked for matches against a reference library of SARS-CoV-2-specific TCRs that had been generated using the MIRA antigen-specificity platform. Breadth was defined as the fraction of unique TCRs that were SARS-CoV-2-associated, and depth was defined as the fraction of total T cells that were SARS-CoV-2-associated. Using the MIRA data, each spike-specific TCR was mapped to the spike region that the TCR reacts to and placed in a CD4 or CD8 class. Log10-transformed breadth and depth values were compared by one-way ANOVA with Sidak's multiple comparisons tests. What TCRdb holds here is the immuneACCESS table cut down to in-frame rearrangements. Part of the clones is not present; checked against another copy, under half of the missing clones reflect an unresolved V gene, and the others are unexplained. For V, J and clone size, that table is used; D and trimming come from the DNA. The sample profile shows some 90,000 clones; 65% to 90% of them were found once. The ten largest clonotypes hold 7.9% of the sample.

V is pruned by 5 bases and J by 10 bases, leaving 7 bases of the junction without a gene match. From a lookup of the germline V gene (reference sequence), CDR1 and CDR2 are LNHDA and SQIVND. From cysteine to phenylalanine, the CDR3 is 14 amino acids long. Only CDR3 DNA is held: 42 bases, read in frame from base 1. The source material was peripheral blood, sampled on day 0 of AZD1222 vaccination. The chain is assembled from TRBV19 and TRBJ1-6, with TRBD1 matching 8 junction bases. This clonotype was sampled from an adult in good health. The CDR3 has the sequence CASSRNRGGSPLHF. DNA sequence: TGTGCCAGTAGTCGAAACAGGGGGGGCTCACCCCTCCACTTT.